This T cell receptor (beta chain) was observed in a study of shared clonotypes between healthy human individuals. General study findings and limits: In a handful of donors, about 5% of naive CD4 clonotypes appeared in common. Relative to their counterparts shared across all four donors, non-shared clonotypes exhibited diminished generation probabilities. Generally, naive subsets (rather than memory subsets) showed larger estimated richness.

On this clone: Its cognate antigen is unknown.

Per germline, CDR1 SGHTA and CDR2 FQGNSA. CDR3 length: 16 residues. The J segment lost 0 bases and the V segment lost 1 base, leaving 2 bases of the junction unmatched. Generated by immunoSEQ multiplex PCR, the TCRdb table keeps only in-frame clones and is missing some. The repertoire has 600,000 or so clones, 95% to 98% of them found once; the top ten carry 0.3%. CD8 cells regarded as naive lacked CD45RO, were positively chosen for CCR7, and omitted terminally differentiated effector memory CD45RA+ cells. Sequenced sample: naive CD8+ T cells sorted from blood. The rearrangement joins TRBV7-2 to TRBJ2-1; 8 nucleotides align to TRBD2. This TCR was sampled from a man aged 25 to 40 in good health. The CDR3 DNA reads as TGTGCCAGCAGCTTAGACAGCGGGAGCTCCTACAATGAGCAGTTCTTC. This encodes CASSLDSGSSYNEQFF.